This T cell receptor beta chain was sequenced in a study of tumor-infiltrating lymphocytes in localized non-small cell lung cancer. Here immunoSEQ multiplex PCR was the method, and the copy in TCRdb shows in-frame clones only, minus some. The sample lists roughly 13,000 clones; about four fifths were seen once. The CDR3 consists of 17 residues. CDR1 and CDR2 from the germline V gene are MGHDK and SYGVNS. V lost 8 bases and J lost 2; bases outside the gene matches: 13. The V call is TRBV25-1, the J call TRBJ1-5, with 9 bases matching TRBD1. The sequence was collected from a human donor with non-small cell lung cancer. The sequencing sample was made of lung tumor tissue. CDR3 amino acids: CASHITLTGGGNQPQHF. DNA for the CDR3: TGTGCCAGCCATATTACCCTCACAGGGGGCGGCAATCAGCCCCAGCATTTT.